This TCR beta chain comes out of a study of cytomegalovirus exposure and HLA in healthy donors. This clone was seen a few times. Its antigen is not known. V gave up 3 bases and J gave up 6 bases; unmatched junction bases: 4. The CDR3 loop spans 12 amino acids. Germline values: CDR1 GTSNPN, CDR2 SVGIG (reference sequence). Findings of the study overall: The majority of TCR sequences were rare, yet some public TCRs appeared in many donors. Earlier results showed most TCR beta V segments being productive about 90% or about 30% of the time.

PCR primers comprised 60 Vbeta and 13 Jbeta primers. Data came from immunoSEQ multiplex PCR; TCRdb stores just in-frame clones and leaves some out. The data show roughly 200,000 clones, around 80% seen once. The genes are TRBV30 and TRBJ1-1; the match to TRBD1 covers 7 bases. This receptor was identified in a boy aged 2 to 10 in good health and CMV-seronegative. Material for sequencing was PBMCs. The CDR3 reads CAWRGQTSEAFF. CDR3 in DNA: TGTGCCTGGAGGGGACAGACTTCTGAAGCTTTCTTT.